This T cell receptor beta chain was captured by sequencing in a study of cytomegalovirus exposure and HLA in healthy donors. Points from the study as a whole: Analyses of presence and absence presupposed an approximately uniform sequencing depth across donors. The study recorded 150 to 200 TCR beta chains that were cytomegalovirus-associated.

Worth noting for this clone: Its antigen is not identified.

PCR employed 60 Vbeta and 13 Jbeta primers. The repertoire was sequenced with immunoSEQ multiplex PCR; TCRdb's copy has only in-frame clones and lacks some. The sample includes 120,000 to 150,000 clones, 73% seen only once; the top ten take around 1.6%. V was clipped by 1 base and J by 7 bases, with 12 bases between them. The germline gives CDR1 SGHRS, CDR2 YFSETQ. The CDR3 is 14 residues long. It was healthy bone marrow donors who served as donors. This receptor was obtained from a woman younger than 30 in good health and CMV-seronegative. The V and J genes are TRBV5-1 and TRBJ2-1, with a possible D match to TRBD2 (6 bases). The sample consisted of PBMCs. CDR3 bases: TGCGCCAGCAGCTTGACGGCACTAGCAAATGAGCAGTTCTTC. This codes for CASSLTALANEQFF.